The TCR beta chain under discussion was sequenced for a study of T cells in Graves' hyperthyroidism and ophthalmopathy. Amplified TCR beta CDR3 regions derived from RNA transcripts. First-round RT-PCR of the TCR CDR3 relied on the HTBI primer set. TCRdb independently ran MiXCR on the multiplex PCR reads; one entry per CDR3 protein. The sample lists under 350,000 distinct CDR3 sequences; over 20% were seen once. The specimen sequenced was blood. This receptor was obtained from a woman in her forties or fifties with Graves' hyperthyroidism.

The CDR3 sequence is CASSPRGTSGRWFF. The CDR3 coding sequence is TGTGCCAGCAGCCCAAGGGGGACTAGCGGGAGATGGTTCTTC. The chain is built from TRBV7-3 and TRBJ2-1, with 14 bases matching TRBD2. Per the germline V gene, CDR1 is SGHTA and CDR2 is FQGTGA. The CDR3 contains 14 residues. V lost 5 bases to trimming and J lost 15 bases; unmatched junction nucleotides: 9.